The 27 T cell receptor beta chains reported below all come from one sample, sequenced in a study of control samples from healthy donors and cancer patients. TCRdb keeps only in-frame clones here, not all; method: immunoSEQ multiplex PCR. The sample shows 80,000 to 100,000 clones, roughly 90% of them seen only once. The sample consisted of blood. The origin of the receptors is a human donor in good health. The donor label of this sample is uncertain.

This chain joins TRBV12-3 or TRBV12-4 and TRBJ2-2; D might be TRBD2 (5 bases). Trimming took off 3 bases at V and 9 bases at J, with 11 bases between the two ends. The CDR3 is 13 residues long. The CDR3 sequence is CASSLSGSRELFF. The CDR3 nucleotides read TGTGCCAGCAGTTTGTCGGGGTCCCGGGAGCTGTTTTTT.

This chain joins TRBV19 and TRBJ1-1; a possible D gene is TRBD1 (6 bases). The CDR3 totals 13 residues. The V gene's germline CDR1 is LNHDA and CDR2 SQIVND (reference sequence). Trimming removed 5 bases from V and 3 bases from J, with 10 bases in between. This CDR3 reads CASSPRGDTEAFF. DNA of the CDR3: TGTGCCAGTAGTCCGAGGGGGGACACTGAAGCTTTCTTT.

The chain recombines TRBV18 with TRBJ2-7, with D uncertain. V dropped 3 bases and J dropped 6 bases, with 12 bases sitting between them. The CDR3 extends over 13 amino acids. The germline V gene has CDR1 KGHSH and CDR2 LQKENI. The CDR3 protein is CASSPSGGVEQYV. The CDR3 nucleotides are TGTGCCAGCTCACCGTCCGGTGGCGTCGAGCAGTACGTC.

V usage is TRBV5-1 and J usage is TRBJ1-1; D ambiguous. The germline V and J ends were trimmed by 2 bases and 5 bases, with 10 bases remaining between them. This CDR3 has 13 amino acids. CDR1 SGHRS and CDR2 YFSETQ come from the germline V gene. CDR3 residues: CASSFAGITEAFF. Written as DNA, the CDR3 is TGCGCCAGCAGCTTTGCGGGGATTACTGAAGCTTTCTTT.

This rearrangement joins TRBV19 to TRBJ2-3; D unclear. CDR1 is LNHDA, CDR2 SQIVND, per germline (reference sequence). This CDR3 spans 13 amino acids. V was shortened by 3 bases and J by 2 bases, with 6 bases between the two germline ends. In DNA, the CDR3 is TGTGCCAGTAGTATCCCTGACACAGATACGCAGTATTTT. This encodes CASSIPDTDTQYF. Full variable domain (remainder filled in from reference TRBV19 and TRBJ2-3): DGGITQSPKYLFRKEGQNVTLSCEQNLNHDAMYWYRQDPGQGLRLIYYSQIVNDFQKGDIAEGYSVSREKKESFPLTVTSAQKNPTAFYLCASSIPDTDTQYFGPGTRLTVL.

The chain is built from TRBV15 and TRBJ1-1; no definite D call. The CDR3 runs 14 residues. The ends were cut back, 1 base at V and 0 bases at J, with 6 bases in the middle. The germline V gene encodes CDR1 LNHNV and CDR2 YYDKDF (reference sequence). CDR3 in DNA: TGTGCCACCAGCAGAGGATCACTGAACACTGAAGCTTTCTTT. This sequence encodes CATSRGSLNTEAFF.

The gene calls are TRBV5-1 and TRBJ2-3; TRBD2 matches 7 bases. V lost 0 bases and J lost 9; bases outside the gene matches: 7. Germline values: CDR1 SGHRS, CDR2 YFSETQ. The CDR3 has 14 amino acids. The CDR3 spells CASSLVSHGGTQYF. The CDR3, as DNA: TGCGCCAGCAGCTTGGTTAGTCACGGGGGGACGCAGTATTTT.

The chain links TRBV5-6 to TRBJ2-6, with 9 bases aligning to TRBD2. There are 19 residues in the CDR3. Germline loops: CDR1 SGHDT, CDR2 YYEEEE. The J segment lost 2 bases and the V segment lost 0 bases, leaving 9 bases of the junction unmatched. The CDR3 protein is CASSLGGLAGTAGANVLTF. The CDR3 nucleotides are TGTGCCAGCAGCTTGGGGGGGCTAGCGGGGACCGCTGGGGCCAACGTCCTGACTTTC.

CDR3 DNA sequence: TGTGCCAGCAGAGATGCGAGCTCCTACAATGAGCAGTTCTTC. It encodes CASRDASSYNEQFF. The chain combines TRBV27 with TRBJ2-1; D is uncertain. The CDR3 sequence is 14 residues long. CDR1 and CDR2 (germline): MNHEY, SMNVEV (reference sequence). Trimming pared 6 bases from V and 0 bases from J, leaving 9 bases between.

The rearrangement uses TRBV19 and TRBJ2-3, with D perhaps matching TRBD2 (6 bases). Germline V lookup: CDR1 LNHDA, CDR2 SQIVND (reference sequence). This CDR3 spans 15 amino acids. V shed 3 bases and J shed 2 bases, with 12 bases lying between them. DNA for the CDR3: TGTGCCAGTAGTATCCTAGCGCTAAACACAGATACGCAGTATTTT. This translates into CASSILALNTDTQYF. Supplemented by reference TRBV19 and TRBJ2-3, the full variable domain reads DGGITQSPKYLFRKEGQNVTLSCEQNLNHDAMYWYRQDPGQGLRLIYYSQIVNDFQKGDIAEGYSVSREKKESFPLTVTSAQKNPTAFYLCASSILALNTDTQYFGPGTRLTVL.

The rearrangement links TRBV19 to TRBJ2-3; 8 bases fit TRBD1. Germline V CDR1 and CDR2: LNHDA, SQIVND (reference sequence). V shed 6 bases and J 6 bases; nucleotides not matched to a gene: 20. The CDR3 is made up of 18 amino acids. In nucleotides, the CDR3 is TGTGCCAGTAGCGTTCGGACCGGGACAGGACAGAATTCTGATACGCAGTATTTT. Translating gives CASSVRTGTGQNSDTQYF.

V gene TRBV12-5 combines with J gene TRBJ1-1, with a tentative D call TRBD1 (5 bases). This CDR3 spans 20 amino acids. Looked up from germline, CDR1 is LGHNT and CDR2 is FRNRAP. Between the trimmed V and J ends, which lost 0 bases and 2 bases, there was a span of 25 bases. Written as DNA, the CDR3 is TGTGCTAGTGGTTTGGTACGTCGCGGGGTCCGACCCGGGACCAACACTGAAGCTTTCTTT. It yields the protein CASGLVRRGVRPGTNTEAFF.

The rearrangement links TRBV12-1 to TRBJ2-3. TRBV12-1 is a pseudogene. The CDR3 runs 18 residues. The CDR3 nucleotides read TGTGCCAGCAGCTTTGCGCCACGATTCGTACCCTGGGCAGATACGCAGTATTTT. The encoded protein is CASSFAPRFVPWADTQYF.

The chain carries TRBV19 and TRBJ2-7; D remains unclear. CDR3 size: 13 residues. The V end was cut by 0 bases, the J end by 7 bases, with 10 bases between. Germline values: CDR1 LNHDA, CDR2 SQIVND (reference sequence). The CDR3 sequence: CASSIDRRREQYF. The CDR3 nucleotides are TGTGCCAGTAGTATAGATCGGCGCAGAGAGCAGTACTTC.

The chain recombines TRBV19 with TRBJ1-6; TRBD1 might be the D (5 bases). Germline CDR1 and CDR2: LNHDA and SQIVND (reference sequence). Trimming pared 5 bases from V and 9 bases from J, leaving 11 bases between. The CDR3 length is 13 residues. The CDR3 coding sequence is TGTGCCAGTAGTCAGCAGGGAACTTCACCCCTCCACTTT. This encodes CASSQQGTSPLHF.

The chain is built from TRBV30 and TRBJ2-3; no firm D call. Trimming left V 6 bases short and J 4 bases short, with 11 bases between. The CDR3 extends over 12 amino acids. Germline CDR1 is GTSNPN and CDR2 is SVGIG (reference sequence). The CDR3 is CACNFKADTQYF. The CDR3 nucleotides are TGTGCCTGCAATTTTAAGGCAGATACGCAGTATTTT.

The rearrangement joins TRBV4-3 to TRBJ2-3; 14 nucleotides align to TRBD2. CDR1 is LGHNA and CDR2 is YSLEER in the germline V gene. This CDR3 is built from 15 residues. V shed 5 bases, J shed 5 bases, and the junction held 3 bases outside the gene matches. The CDR3 reads CASSAGLAGGDTQYF. The CDR3 DNA is TGCGCCAGCAGCGCCGGACTAGCGGGGGGAGATACGCAGTATTTT.

The V and J genes are TRBV29-1 and TRBJ2-3; 8 bases align to TRBD2. This CDR3 has 10 residues. Germline trimming cut 7 bases from V and 9 bases from J; bases unmatched to any gene: 3. Germline values: CDR1 SQVTM, CDR2 ANQGSEA. CDR3 bases: TGCAGCGCAGGCGGGGGGACGCAGTATTTT. As protein: CSAGGGTQYF.

This chain connects TRBV19 to TRBJ1-5; D remains unclear. In germline, CDR1 is LNHDA, CDR2 SQIVND (reference sequence). Trimming took 4 bases from V and 5 from J, leaving 12 bases between them. CDR3 size: 14 residues. The DNA for the CDR3 is TGTGCCAGTAGTACGTCCCAGAATTATCAGCCCCAGCATTTT. It is translated as CASSTSQNYQPQHF.

The chain recombines TRBV19 with TRBJ2-6; D is unclear. Germline V CDR1 and CDR2: LNHDA, SQIVND (reference sequence). The CDR3 has 15 amino acids. V was trimmed by 4 bases and J by 0 bases, leaving 7 bases between them. CDR3 region: CASSRYSSGANVLTF. Here the CDR3 DNA reads TGTGCCAGTAGTAGGTACAGCTCTGGGGCCAACGTCCTGACTTTC.

The chain links TRBV18 to TRBJ2-1; 12 bases are a match to TRBD2. Germline V gives CDR1 KGHSH, CDR2 LQKENI. The CDR3 runs to 17 residues. V lost 3 bases, J lost 9 bases, and 12 bases stayed unmatched. Here the CDR3 reads CASSPKTTSGGLSEQFF. DNA of the CDR3: TGTGCCAGCTCACCCAAAACGACTAGCGGGGGACTTAGTGAGCAGTTCTTC.

About this clone: Other DNA sequences within the sample encode an identical CDR3. The rearrangement links TRBV10-2 to TRBJ1-5; D unresolved. The germline CDR1 and CDR2 sequences are WSHSY and SAAADI. CDR3 size: 13 residues. With 3 bases removed from V and 4 bases from J, the gap between germline ends came to 7 bases. The CDR3 here is CASSDTSNQPQHF. DNA of the CDR3: TGCGCCAGCAGTGATACCTCAAATCAGCCCCAGCATTTT.

This chain uses TRBV5-1 with TRBJ1-3; maybe TRBD1 (5 bases). V lost 2 bases and J lost 0, with 18 bases in between. The CDR3 is 18 residues long. Per the germline V gene, CDR1 is SGHRS and CDR2 is YFSETQ. This chain's CDR3 is CASSFGPRQPLSGNTIYF. The CDR3 nucleotides are TGCGCCAGCAGCTTCGGACCCCGACAGCCACTCTCTGGAAACACCATATATTTT. Full variable domain (rest looked up from reference TRBV5-1 and TRBJ1-3): KAGVTQTPRYLIKTRGQQVTLSCSPISGHRSVSWYQQTPGQGLQFLFEYFSETQRNKGNFPGRFSGRQFSNSRSEMNVSTLELGDSALYLCASSFGPRQPLSGNTIYFGEGSWLTVV.

The chain combines TRBV11-3 with TRBJ2-2; 7 bases are shared with TRBD1. V lost 1 base, J lost 1 base, and 0 bases stayed unmatched. CDR1 and CDR2 from the germline V gene are SGHNT and YENEEA. This CDR3 has 15 amino acids. CDR3 sequence reads: CASSLGTGNTGELFF. For the CDR3, the DNA is TGTGCCAGCAGCTTAGGGACAGGGAACACCGGGGAGCTGTTTTTT.

The CDR3 loop is CASNPGTSGAPDTQYF. DNA of the CDR3: TGTGCCAGCAACCCTGGGACTAGCGGTGCCCCGGATACGCAGTATTTT. V usage is TRBV21-1 and J usage is TRBJ2-3; the table's D call, TRBD2, has no DNA check behind it. TRBV21-1 constitutes a pseudogene. CDR3 length: 16 amino acids.

This sequence joins TRBV7-9 and TRBJ2-3; TRBD2 agrees at 8 bases. CDR1 SEHNR and CDR2 FQNEAQ come from the germline V gene (reference sequence). V lost 5 bases to trimming and J lost 2 bases; unmatched junction nucleotides: 12. This CDR3 region has 17 residues. The CDR3, as DNA: TGTGCCAGCAGCCCGGGGGGGCTGTTTGGGTTCACAGATACGCAGTATTTT. This codes for CASSPGGLFGFTDTQYF.

A remark on this clone: Germline and junction disagree at one end, which may indicate a read error. This chain connects TRBV19 to TRBJ2-3, with 11 bases that match TRBD2. CDR3 length: 15 amino acids. CDR1 LNHDA and CDR2 SQIVND come from the germline V gene (reference sequence). DNA of the CDR3: TGTGCCAGTAGGATAGCGGGGGGGTACACAGATACGCAGTATTTT. This encodes CASRIAGGYTDTQYF.